This is a list of T cell receptor beta chains from one sample in a study of liver allograft versus peripheral blood T cells. Via MiXCR, TCRdb re-called the reads, giving one row per CDR3 protein. The sample shows under 3,500 distinct CDR3 sequences, roughly 15% of them seen only once. These receptors all come from a human patient who had a liver transplant. Certain T cells may be donor cells from the graft. Both conserved end residues are part of each CDR3. A D gene is named only where the DNA matches it firmly. Only part of the rows carry a size: once, few, many, or a class if the clone is expanded.

j_call clone_size d_call v_call cdr3_aa cdr3_nt
TRBJ2-7 NA TRBD1 TRBV10-2 CASSPGTADYEQYF TGCGCCAGCAGTCCCGGGACAGCGGACTACGAGCAGTACTTC
TRBJ1-2 NA NA TRBV27 CASSSGGVRYTF TGTGCCAGTTCATCGGGGGGTGTGCGCTACACCTTC
TRBJ1-6 few NA TRBV20-1 CSAEGVGNSPLHF TGCAGTGCTGAGGGAGTAGGGAATTCACCCCTCCACTTT
TRBJ2-7 NA TRBD2 TRBV12-3/TRBV12-4 CASSPGGSYEQYF TGTGCCAGCAGTCCGGGGGGATCCTACGAGCAGTACTTC
TRBJ2-1 few TRBD2 TRBV7-9 CASSLVLASGVGEQFF TGTGCCAGCAGCTTAGTACTGGCTAGCGGGGTGGGTGAGCAGTTCTTC
TRBJ1-3 medium-sized TRBD1 TRBV19 CASSDGQGGIGNTIYF TGTGCCAGTTCCGACGGACAGGGAGGGATTGGAAACACCATATATTTT
TRBJ2-1 medium-sized TRBD2 TRBV5-6 CASSPTSGDSYNEQFF TGTGCCAGCAGCCCCACAAGCGGGGACTCCTACAATGAGCAGTTCTTC
TRBJ2-5 medium-sized NA TRBV10-3 CAISESGGQKEQETQYF TGTGCCATCAGTGAGTCGGGGGGGCAAAAAGAGCAAGAGACCCAGTACTTC
TRBJ1-5 NA TRBD1 TRBV19 CASSRDRVGNQPQHF TGTGCCAGTAGTCGGGACAGGGTAGGTAATCAGCCCCAGCATTTT
TRBJ2-7 many NA TRBV20-1 CSAGDPYEQYF TGCAGTGCCGGTGATCCCTACGAGCAGTACTTC
TRBJ1-2 medium-sized NA TRBV19 CASSIGQSANYGYTF TGTGCCAGTAGTATTGGGCAGTCTGCTAACTATGGCTACACCTTC
TRBJ2-3 few TRBD2 TRBV20-1 CSASGGGSDTQYF TGCAGTGCTAGCGGGGGGGGGTCAGATACGCAGTATTTT
TRBJ1-2 medium-sized NA TRBV6-1 CASSEEKGNYGYTF TGTGCCAGCAGTGAAGAAAAGGGGAACTATGGCTACACCTTC
TRBJ2-7 few TRBD1 TRBV5-1 CASSPDTLGTGSSYEQYF TGCGCCAGCAGCCCTGATACTTTGGGGACAGGGAGCTCCTACGAGCAGTACTTC
TRBJ2-5 NA NA TRBV5-5 CASSRDLGETQYF TGTGCCAGCAGCCGGGACCTCGGGGAGACCCAGTACTTC
TRBJ1-1 medium-sized NA TRBV6-1 CASSEGPGSTEAFF TGTGCCAGCAGTGAAGGCCCAGGGTCCACTGAAGCTTTCTTT
TRBJ2-1 once TRBD1 TRBV9 CASSARTGTYNEQFF TGTGCCAGCAGCGCCCGGACAGGTACCTACAATGAGCAGTTCTTC
TRBJ1-6 few NA TRBV12-3/TRBV12-4 CASSLMGESPLHF TGTGCCAGCAGTTTAATGGGGGAATCACCCCTCCACTTT
TRBJ1-1 NA NA TRBV28 CASSLMGRGEPEAFF TGTGCCAGCAGTTTAATGGGCAGGGGCGAACCTGAAGCTTTCTTT
TRBJ2-3 NA NA TRBV12-5 CASGFGQTSTDTQYF TGTGCTAGTGGTTTCGGGCAGACTAGCACAGATACGCAGTATTTT
TRBJ1-1 medium-sized NA TRBV6-5 CASTQGNTWNTEAFF TGTGCCAGCACCCAAGGGAACACCTGGAACACTGAAGCTTTCTTT
TRBJ2-5 NA TRBD2 TRBV12-3/TRBV12-4 CASSLNGAGEETQYF TGTGCCAGCAGTTTAAACGGAGCGGGGGAAGAGACCCAGTACTTC
TRBJ2-2 medium-sized TRBD2 TRBV5-6 CASSSSGTRGTGELFF TGTGCCAGCAGCTCCTCCGGGACTAGGGGCACCGGGGAGCTGTTTTTT
TRBJ1-5 medium-sized TRBD1 TRBV18 CASSPGQNTISNQPQHF TGTGCCAGCTCACCGGGACAGAATACCATTAGCAATCAGCCCCAGCATTTT
TRBJ2-3 many NA TRBV20-1 CSASQGQLSTDTQYF TGCAGTGCTAGTCAGGGCCAGCTCTCCACAGATACGCAGTATTTT
TRBJ2-2 medium-sized NA TRBV24-1 CATSESPGLGTGELFF TGTGCCACCAGTGAGTCCCCCGGGTTGGGCACCGGGGAGCTGTTTTTT
TRBJ1-1 medium-sized NA TRBV9 CASTLSPGDDTEAFF TGTGCCAGCACCCTAAGCCCAGGGGACGACACTGAAGCTTTCTTT
TRBJ2-2 medium-sized NA TRBV9 CASSPPGLENTGELFF TGTGCCAGCAGCCCCCCGGGACTGGAGAACACCGGGGAGCTGTTTTTT
TRBJ2-3 medium-sized NA TRBV19 CASNAGRTADTQYF TGTGCCAGTAATGCGGGCAGGACCGCAGATACGCAGTATTTT
TRBJ2-1 NA NA TRBV11-3 CASSLVFSESSYNEQFF TGTGCCAGCAGCTTAGTTTTCTCGGAGAGCTCCTACAATGAGCAGTTCTTC
TRBJ1-1 medium-sized NA TRBV9 CASSVVPAGSAEAFF TGTGCCAGCAGCGTAGTCCCCGCAGGTTCCGCTGAAGCTTTCTTT
TRBJ1-6 medium-sized NA TRBV6-6 CAIGRSSYNSPLHF TGTGCGATCGGCAGGAGCTCCTATAATTCACCCCTCCACTTT
TRBJ2-4 medium-sized NA TRBV29-1 CSGSGQETIQYF TGCAGCGGCAGCGGCCAAGAAACGATTCAGTACTTC
TRBJ1-1 medium-sized TRBD1 TRBV6-5 CAIGTVNTEAFF TGTGCCATCGGGACAGTGAACACTGAAGCTTTCTTT
TRBJ1-3 medium-sized NA TRBV19 CASSPTGNTIYF TGTGCCAGTAGTCCGACCGGTAACACCATATATTTT
TRBJ2-5 medium-sized TRBD1 TRBV7-9 CASSFTGTEETQYF TGTGCCAGCAGCTTTACCGGGACAGAAGAGACCCAGTACTTC
TRBJ1-3 large NA TRBV29-1 CSVAGGRGNTIYF TGCAGCGTCGCTGGGGGTCGTGGAAACACCATATATTTT
TRBJ2-2 medium-sized TRBD1 TRBV19 CASSWGQTTGELFF TGTGCCAGTAGTTGGGGACAGACCACCGGGGAGCTGTTTTTT
TRBJ2-3 medium-sized TRBD1 TRBV28 CASSFVDRVIADTQYF TGTGCCAGCAGTTTCGTAGACAGGGTCATCGCAGATACGCAGTATTTT
TRBJ1-1 NA NA TRBV11-2 CASSSNRAEEAFF TGTGCCAGCAGCTCAAACCGGGCAGAAGAAGCTTTCTTT
TRBJ1-2 many NA TRBV6-1 CASSEPSLYGYTF TGTGCCAGCAGTGAACCCTCCCTTTATGGCTACACCTTC
TRBJ2-7 few NA TRBV28 CASTTVGARVHEQYF TGTGCCAGCACTACTGTAGGGGCCAGGGTGCACGAGCAGTACTTC
TRBJ2-7 medium-sized TRBD2 TRBV19 CASSIGTSGRYEQYF TGTGCCAGTAGTATCGGAACTAGCGGGAGGTACGAGCAGTACTTC
TRBJ1-4 large NA TRBV6-1 CASTLGGAANEKLFF TGTGCCAGCACCCTAGGAGGGGCAGCTAATGAAAAACTGTTTTTT
TRBJ2-1 large TRBD1 TRBV18 CASSRGQSLNNEQFF TGTGCCAGCTCACGGGGACAGAGCCTGAACAATGAGCAGTTCTTC
TRBJ2-3 medium-sized TRBD1 TRBV18 CASSPGTGGTDTQYF TGTGCCAGCTCACCAGGGACAGGGGGCACAGATACGCAGTATTTT
TRBJ2-3 medium-sized TRBD2 TRBV27 CASSLRTSGIDTQYF TGTGCCAGCAGTTTACGGACTAGCGGGATAGATACGCAGTATTTT
TRBJ1-2 NA TRBD1 TRBV10-3 CAISESDRSAGGGYTF TGTGCCATCAGTGAGTCGGACAGGTCGGCGGGTGGTGGCTACACCTTC
TRBJ2-1 medium-sized NA TRBV27 CASSLSLAANNEQFF TGTGCCAGCAGTTTATCACTAGCCGCGAACAATGAGCAGTTCTTC
TRBJ1-5 medium-sized TRBD1 TRBV7-9 CASSSGGVNQPQHF TGTGCCAGCAGCTCAGGGGGCGTCAATCAGCCCCAGCATTTT
TRBJ2-7 medium-sized TRBD1 TRBV6-5 CASSSPRDRNSYEQYF TGTGCCAGCAGTTCCCCCCGGGACAGGAACTCCTACGAGCAGTACTTC
TRBJ2-5 few TRBD2 TRBV20-1 CSARDSGRAQETQYF TGCAGTGCTAGAGATAGCGGGAGGGCCCAAGAGACCCAGTACTTC
TRBJ1-1 medium-sized NA TRBV6-5 CASSPQAPSAEAFF TGTGCCAGCAGTCCCCAGGCCCCTAGCGCTGAAGCTTTCTTT
TRBJ2-5 NA TRBD1 TRBV20-1 CSAAPGQGVEETQYF TGCAGTGCTGCCCCCGGACAGGGGGTCGAAGAGACCCAGTACTTC
TRBJ1-6 medium-sized NA TRBV6-5 CASSAQGALWSPLHF TGTGCCAGCAGTGCACAGGGAGCGCTTTGGTCACCCCTCCACTTT